This note documents a single T cell receptor beta chain sequence. This specimen comes from a study of blood T cells in healthy people across ages. Study in general: Template switching caught about one barcoded beta molecule for each two T cells.

Healthy Caucasians from Russia aged roughly 6 to 90 served as donors. A sample-barcoded 5' primer and a J-beta primer mix were used in a second PCR of about 6 to 11 cycles. TCRdb itself ran the 5' RACE reads through MiXCR, one entry per CDR3 protein. The sample shows around 1,700,000 distinct CDR3 sequences, approximately 30% of them seen only once. CDR1 and CDR2 from the germline V gene are SNHLY and FYNNEI. The CDR3 loop spans 14 amino acids. Trimming cost V 8 bases and J 4 bases, with 17 bases left between them. This TCR came from a woman in her twenties or thirties in good health. This chain connects TRBV2 to TRBJ1-2, with D unresolved. The sequencing sample was made of blood. The CDR3 reads CASPSRGWGYGYTF. The CDR3 bases are TGTGCCAGCCCCAGCCGCGGCTGGGGCTATGGCTACACCTTC.